This T cell receptor (beta chain) was recovered during a study of response to subunit inactivated influenza vaccine. This clonotype was recorded a few times. V lost 4 bases and J lost 5, with 9 bases in between. The CDR3 totals 13 residues. Germline CDR1 is ENHRY and CDR2 is SYGVKD. TCRdb re-called the RT-PCR reads with MiXCR, one entry per CDR3 protein. The profile shows roughly 550,000 distinct CDR3 sequences, approximately 20% of them singletons. The same specimen was also included in a second study, on T cells expressing NK-cell markers. That investigation notes: Researchers built TCR beta cDNA using 5'RACE template switching with UMIs. According to the study, TCR beta repertoires originated from sorted CD3+CD56+NKG2C+, CD3+CD56+NKG2C- and CD3+CD56-NKG2C+ T cells.

The genes are TRBV10-3 and TRBJ2-1; D remains unclear. Here the sequenced sample was CD4+ T cells sorted from PBMCs, taken 11 to 12 days after vaccination. The TCR originated in a man aged 45-65 years who received an inactivated influenza vaccine. CDR3 sequence (DNA): TGTGCCATCAGTGTGAACGATAACAATGAGCAGTTCTTC. Its translation: CAISVNDNNEQFF.